A selection of T cell receptor beta chains follows, all from one sample in a study of radiotherapy plus CTLA-4 blockade in lung cancer. Clones were sequenced by immunoSEQ multiplex PCR, and TCRdb holds only the in-frame ones, with some missing. The data show about 98,000 clones, 82% seen once. Source: peripheral blood, taken from a patient treated with radiotherapy plus ipilimumab. These receptors came from a human donor with non-small cell lung cancer who had a partial response to radiotherapy plus ipilimumab. The CDR3 runs from the conserved cysteine through the conserved F or W. The order of the fields is V gene, J gene, clone size, D gene, CDR3 DNA, CDR3 protein. A D gene is named only where the DNA matches it firmly. Not all rows give a size; the values are once, few, many and, for expanded clones, a class.

TRBV6-5	TRBJ1-1	NA	NA	TGTGCCAGCAGTTACTCAGACACCAAACCTGAAGCTTTCTTT	CASSYSDTKPEAFF
TRBV2	TRBJ1-1	NA	NA	TGTGCCAGCAGTCCGGGACACCTCACGAACACTGAAGCTTTCTTT	CASSPGHLTNTEAFF
TRBV27	TRBJ1-4	NA	NA	TGTGCCAGCACCATACCCACGGGGGATGGCGATGAAAAACTGTTTTTT	CASTIPTGDGDEKLFF
TRBV9	TRBJ2-3	NA	NA	TGTGCCAGCAGCGTACTCGCGAGGGATACGCAGTATTTT	CASSVLARDTQYF
TRBV19	TRBJ2-7	NA	TRBD2	TGTGCCAGTAGCCCCCTAGCGGGATTATCAGATGACGAGCAGTACTTC	CASSPLAGLSDDEQYF
TRBV18	TRBJ2-2	NA	TRBD2	TGTGCCAGCTCGTCGGGACTAGCGGGAGTTATCGGGGAGCTGTTTTTT	CASSSGLAGVIGELFF
TRBV18	TRBJ2-3	NA	TRBD1	TGTGCCAGCTCACCCAAGCCGGGACAGGGCAGCACAGATACGCAGTATTTT	CASSPKPGQGSTDTQYF
TRBV11-2	TRBJ2-6	few	NA	TGTGCCAGCGGCCAGAACTCTGGGGCCAACGTCCTGACTTTC	CASGQNSGANVLTF
TRBV9	TRBJ1-1	NA	TRBD1	TGTGCCAGCAGCATTGGGACAGCGAACACTGAAGCTTTCTTT	CASSIGTANTEAFF
TRBV10-3	TRBJ2-7	few	TRBD2	TGTGCCATCAGTGAAGGAGGAGGGGCCGCGACTAGCGGGAGATACGAGCAGTACTTC	CAISEGGGAATSGRYEQYF
TRBV7-9	TRBJ2-5	NA	NA	TGTGCCAGCGGAGGGGTGCAGGAGACCCAGTACTTC	CASGGVQETQYF
TRBV5-6	TRBJ1-1	NA	NA	TGTGCCAGCAGCTTGGGGCAGGCCCGAAGCACTGAAGCTTTCTTT	CASSLGQARSTEAFF
TRBV2	TRBJ2-7	NA	NA	TGTGCCAGCAGAGCACAGAACTACGAGCAGTACTTC	CASRAQNYEQYF
TRBV6-5	TRBJ1-4	NA	TRBD1	TGTGCCAGCAGCCGCGACAGGGATGAAAAACTGTTTTTT	CASSRDRDEKLFF
TRBV28	TRBJ2-2	NA	NA	TGTGCCAGCAGTTTATGGAGGGGGAGTCTTGGCACCGGGGAGCTGTTTTTT	CASSLWRGSLGTGELFF
TRBV19	TRBJ2-3	NA	NA	TGTGCCAGCAGTCCCGGGACAGATACGCAGTATTTT	CASSPGTDTQYF
TRBV11-3	TRBJ2-3	NA	NA	TGTGCCAGCAGCTTAGATGGGCCAGATACGCAGTATTTT	CASSLDGPDTQYF
TRBV6-1	TRBJ1-1	NA	NA	TGTGCCAGCAGTTGGGTGCAGGACACTGAAGCTTTCTTT	CASSWVQDTEAFF
TRBV5-1	TRBJ2-5	once	TRBD1	TGCGCCAGCAGCTTGGGCCCGGCGGCAGGGGGCTCCTTGGAGACCCAGTACTTC	CASSLGPAAGGSLETQYF
TRBV7-9	TRBJ2-1	NA	TRBD2	TGTGCCAGCAAAGCGGGAGGCGATGAGCAGTTCTTC	CASKAGGDEQFF
TRBV12-5	TRBJ2-3	NA	NA	TGTGCTACAAGTGACGGCGGGGGCACAGATACGCAGTATTTT	CATSDGGGTDTQYF
TRBV10-3	TRBJ2-5	NA	TRBD1	TGTGCCATCAGTGGCAGGGGGCTCCAATATTCCCAAGAGATCCAGTACTTC	CAISGRGLQYSQEIQYF
TRBV27	TRBJ1-1	NA	NA	TGTGCCAGCAGTTCTCCCTCTGGAGGCGGGAACACTGAAGCTTTCTTT	CASSSPSGGGNTEAFF
TRBV9	TRBJ2-2	NA	TRBD2	TGTGCCAGCAGCGCCCCCCCCGGGGCTAGCGGAAACACCGGGGAGCTGTTTTTT	CASSAPPGASGNTGELFF
TRBV7-2	TRBJ2-3	NA	TRBD2	TGTGCCAGCAGCTTAGGACTAGCGGGAGGCCCTAGCACAGATACGCAGTATTTT	CASSLGLAGGPSTDTQYF
TRBV5-1	TRBJ2-7	NA	NA	TGCGCCAGCAGCTTGGGGGCTAGCCGACACCCTAACCTCTCCTACGAGCAGTACTTC	CASSLGASRHPNLSYEQYF
TRBV19	TRBJ1-1	once	NA	TGTGCCAGTATTCCTCGACAGAAGAACACTGAAGCTTTCTTT	CASIPRQKNTEAFF
TRBV5-1	TRBJ1-1	NA	NA	TGCGCCAGCAGCTTGGACGGGAGGGACACTGAAGCTTTCTTT	CASSLDGRDTEAFF
TRBV6-6	TRBJ2-3	NA	NA	TGTGCCAGCAGGGGGCAGGGCCCCACAGATACGCAGTATTTT	CASRGQGPTDTQYF
TRBV19	TRBJ1-2	NA	NA	TGTGCCAGTAGTATCCGGGACACCCTGCGGGGCTACACCTTC	CASSIRDTLRGYTF
TRBV6-1	TRBJ2-5	NA	NA	TGTGCCAGCAGTGAAAGAAGGAACAGGGAGTTAGAGACCCAGTACTTC	CASSERRNRELETQYF
TRBV28	TRBJ1-4	NA	NA	TGTGCCAGCAGGCGAGGGCCAAATAATGAAAAACTGTTTTTT	CASRRGPNNEKLFF
TRBV7-2	TRBJ2-3	few	TRBD2	TGTGCCAGCAGCTTTAGGACTAGCGGCGATACGCAGTATTTT	CASSFRTSGDTQYF
TRBV28	TRBJ1-4	once	TRBD1	TGTGCCAGCAGGGGACAGGGCGATGAAAAACTGTTTTTT	CASRGQGDEKLFF
TRBV9	TRBJ2-2	NA	NA	TGTGCCAGCAGCGCCGGGACTCCGCCCGGGGAGCTGTTTTTT	CASSAGTPPGELFF
TRBV5-1	TRBJ2-2	NA	TRBD2	TGCGCCAGCAGCTTCCCAACGTCCGGGACTAGTACCGGGGAGCTGTTTTTT	CASSFPTSGTSTGELFF
TRBV6-1	TRBJ2-7	once	TRBD1	TGTGCCAGCAGTGAGGCCGGACAGGGTCGCTACGAGCAGTACTTC	CASSEAGQGRYEQYF
TRBV7-6	TRBJ2-3	NA	TRBD2	TGTGCCAGCAGCTTAGGGAGCGGGAGGGCCACAGATACGCAGTATTTT	CASSLGSGRATDTQYF